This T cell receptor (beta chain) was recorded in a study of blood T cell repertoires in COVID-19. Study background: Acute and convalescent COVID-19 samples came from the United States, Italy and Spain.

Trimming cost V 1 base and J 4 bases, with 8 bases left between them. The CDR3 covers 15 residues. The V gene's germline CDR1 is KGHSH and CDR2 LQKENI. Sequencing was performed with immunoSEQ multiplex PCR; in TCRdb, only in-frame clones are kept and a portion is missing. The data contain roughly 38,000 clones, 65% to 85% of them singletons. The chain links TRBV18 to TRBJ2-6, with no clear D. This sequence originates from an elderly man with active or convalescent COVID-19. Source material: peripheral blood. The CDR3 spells CASSPRVEGANVLTF. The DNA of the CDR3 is TGTGCCAGCTCACCACGGGTGGAGGGGGCCAACGTCCTGACTTTC.